Shown below are 28 T cell receptor beta chains from a single sample sequenced in a study of post-analysis software for immune sequencing data. No cognate antigen is known for these TCRs. Study results and limitations: Patients carried roughly 5 TRBV segments more frequently than controls did, and TRBV5-6, TRBV5-1 and TRBV20-1 were among them.

Prepared libraries of TCR beta cDNA carried unique molecular identifiers. One entry per CDR3 protein, called by TCRdb with MiXCR from the PCR reads. The sample carries a few hundred thousand distinct CDR3 sequences, approximately 31% recorded once. Sequenced material: blood. The receptors come from a girl aged 2-17 years with multiple sclerosis.

This clonotype was seen more than once but under ten times. V usage is TRBV7-2 and J usage is TRBJ2-4; 8 bases match TRBD1. Near its end, the DNA agrees better with TRBJ2-7, so the J call may be wrong. CDR3 size: 15 residues. Germline V gene lookup returns CDR1 SGHTA and CDR2 FQGNSA. CDR3 DNA sequence: TGTGCCAGCAGCTTAGCCCCCGACAGGGGATACGAGCAGTACTTC. Amino acids: CASSLAPDRGYEQYF.

The CDR3 DNA reads as TGCAGTGCCCCGCCTAGCGGGGGGGGCCAAGAGACCCAGTACTTC. As protein: CSAPPSGGGQETQYF. The V gene is TRBV20-1, the J gene TRBJ2-5; 12 bases are shared with TRBD2. The CDR3 is 15 amino acids. In germline, CDR1 is DFQATT, CDR2 SNEGSKA (reference sequence). V was clipped by 6 bases and J by 1 base; unmatched bases: 6.

The rearrangement links TRBV13 to TRBJ2-1; 7 positions match TRBD2. The CDR3 extends over 13 amino acids. Germline V lookup: CDR1 PRHDT, CDR2 FYEKMQ (reference sequence). Trimming took 3 bases from V and 5 from J; bases not matched to a gene: 1. CDR3 in DNA: TGTGCCAGCAGCTTCCTAGCGGACAATGAGCAGTTCTTC. Protein: CASSFLADNEQFF.

In this sample, this clonotype turned up a few times. This chain's CDR3 is CSAEETGSETQYF. CDR3 coding DNA: TGCAGTGCTGAAGAGACAGGGTCAGAGACCCAGTACTTC. V usage is TRBV20-1 and J usage is TRBJ2-5, with 7 bases aligning to TRBD1. V lost 5 bases and J lost 4; bases outside the gene matches: 7. The CDR3 has 13 residues. The germline V gene has CDR1 DFQATT and CDR2 SNEGSKA (reference sequence).

This clonotype was detected only a few times. The V and J genes are TRBV6-5 and TRBJ2-2; D is ambiguous. The CDR3 sequence is 12 residues long. CDR1 and CDR2 (germline): MNHEY, SVGAGI. Between the trimmed V and J ends, which lost 4 bases and 7 bases, there was a span of 7 bases. The CDR3 DNA reads as TGTGCCAGCAGTTCCCTCATCGGGGAGCTGTTTTTT. Protein: CASSSLIGELFF.

This clonotype was seen a handful of times. V is TRBV7-2 and J is TRBJ2-7; a weak D match, TRBD1 (6 bases). Germline assignment: CDR1 SGHTA and CDR2 FQGNSA. The length of the CDR3 is 14 residues. The V end lost 7 bases, the J end lost 4 bases, and 17 bases lay between the germline ends. The CDR3 DNA reads TGTGCCAGCACCATGACAGGTATATCGTACGAGCAGTACTTC. Amino acid sequence: CASTMTGISYEQYF.

The gene calls are TRBV4-2 and TRBJ2-5; the match to TRBD2 covers 7 bases. The CDR3 runs to 14 residues. Germline lookup yields CDR1 LGHNA and CDR2 YNFKEQ. Trimming took 3 bases from V and 3 from J; bases not matched to a gene: 4. The CDR3 loop reads CASSHDGTKETQYF. CDR3 coding DNA: TGTGCCAGCAGCCATGATGGGACTAAAGAGACCCAGTACTTC.

The chain recombines TRBV7-3 with TRBJ2-1, with 10 positions matching TRBD2. The germline V gene has CDR1 SGHTA and CDR2 FQGTGA. V gave up 5 bases and J gave up 5 bases; unmatched junction bases: 6. The CDR3 is 15 residues long. The DNA of the CDR3 is TGTGCCAGCAGCGCTAGCGGGGGTCTCAACAATGAGCAGTTCTTC. This gives the protein CASSASGGLNNEQFF.

This chain connects TRBV20-1 to TRBJ2-2, with D perhaps being TRBD1 or TRBD2 (5 bases each). Trimming shortened V by 2 bases and J by 5 bases, and 12 bases separated the two germline ends. Germline V gene data show CDR1 as DFQATT and CDR2 as SNEGSKA (reference sequence). The CDR3 spans 14 residues. CDR3 nucleotides: TGCAGTGCTAGACAGGGTTCGGGGACCGGGGAGCTGTTTTTT. Residues: CSARQGSGTGELFF.

Concerning this clonotype itself: A much larger clone lies a single base off, so this may be a read error. The V gene is TRBV29-1, the J gene TRBJ2-1; TRBD1 matches at 12 bases. Germline V gene sequence: CDR1 SQVTM, CDR2 ANQGSEA. The CDR3 covers 14 residues. The junction had 7 bases not matched to a gene; V was cut back by 7 bases and J by 6 bases. The CDR3 nucleotides are TGCAGCGCTGCCGGGGACAGGGGGCTCAATGAGCAGTTCTTC. Translating gives CSAAGDRGLNEQFF.

The chain carries TRBV6-5 and TRBJ2-5; 11 nucleotides match TRBD2. J gave up 3 bases and V 5 bases, and 2 bases lay outside the gene matches. CDR1 MNHEY and CDR2 SVGAGI come from the germline V gene. The CDR3 extends over 14 amino acids. CDR3 nucleotide sequence: TGTGCCAGCAGTAAACTAGCGGGGGAAGAGACCCAGTACTTC. Its protein product is CASSKLAGEETQYF.

V usage is TRBV5-1 and J usage is TRBJ2-3, with a weak D call TRBD2 (6 bases). From germline, CDR1 is SGHRS and CDR2 YFSETQ. CDR3 length: 15 amino acids. V was shortened by 0 bases and J by 2 bases, with 10 bases between the two germline ends. In nucleotides, the CDR3 is TGCGCCAGCAGCTTGGGCGGGGCCCTCACAGATACGCAGTATTTT. It codes for CASSLGGALTDTQYF.

V usage is TRBV6-1 and J usage is TRBJ2-1; TRBD1 aligns across 7 bases. With V trimmed by 4 bases and J by 8 bases, 5 bases remained unmatched. Germline-derived CDR1 and CDR2 are MNHNS and SASEGT. The CDR3 runs 13 residues. In DNA, the CDR3 is TGTGCCAGCAGTGTACAGGGGAGAGATGAGCAGTTCTTC. This sequence encodes CASSVQGRDEQFF.

This clonotype was picked up a small number of times. J is TRBJ1-2 and V is TRBV12-3 or TRBV12-4; 7 nucleotides agree with TRBD1. This CDR3 has 14 residues. The trim removed 7 bases at V and 3 bases at J, leaving 8 bases unmatched. The CDR3 nucleotides are TGTGCCAGCAAAAGTACAGGGGAGCACTATGGCTACACCTTC. Translating it yields CASKSTGEHYGYTF.

The chain couples TRBV12-3 or TRBV12-4 to TRBJ1-1; no firm D call. The CDR3 is made up of 13 amino acids. V was cut by 5 bases and J by 9 bases, with 16 bases left in between. For the CDR3, the DNA is TGTGCCAGCAGTCCCGGGTTCCGCGGTCAAGCTTTCTTT. Amino acid sequence: CASSPGFRGQAFF.

The V call is TRBV5-1, the J call TRBJ2-5; 8 bases align to TRBD2. This CDR3 has 16 amino acids. Trimming at V came to 3 bases and at J to 5 bases, leaving 12 bases not matched to a gene. Germline V gene lookup returns CDR1 SGHRS and CDR2 YFSETQ. The CDR3 loop is CASSSSARGGKETQYF. CDR3 DNA sequence: TGCGCCAGCAGCTCATCGGCCCGGGGGGGCAAGGAGACCCAGTACTTC.

V and J are TRBV4-1 and TRBJ1-6, with TRBD1 matching over 7 bases. Germline loops: CDR1 MGHRA, CDR2 YSYEKL. The CDR3 is made up of 17 amino acids. The trim removed 5 bases at V and 0 bases at J, leaving 7 bases unmatched. The CDR3 bases are TGCGCCAGCAGCTTGGACAGGATAAGCTCCTATAATTCACCCCTCCACTTT. Protein product: CASSLDRISSYNSPLHF.

About this clonotype itself: Possible read error: a much larger clone is one base away. This chain uses TRBV24-1 with TRBJ2-1, with D possibly matching TRBD2 (5 bases). CDR1 KGHDR and CDR2 SFDVKD come from the germline V gene. V was pared by 3 bases and J by 0 bases, with 8 bases between. This CDR3 comprises 15 residues. CDR3 DNA sequence: TGTGCCACCAGTGATCGGGGAAGCTCCTACAATGAGCAGTTCTTC. This sequence encodes CATSDRGSSYNEQFF.

V and J are TRBV20-1 and TRBJ1-2, with D possibly TRBD1 on 5 matching bases. V was clipped by 3 bases and J by 8 bases, with 16 bases between them. This CDR3 has 13 amino acids. CDR1 is DFQATT and CDR2 is SNEGSKA in the germline V gene (reference sequence). The CDR3: CSASPPGTRGYTF. The CDR3 DNA follows: TGCAGTGCTAGTCCCCCCGGGACTAGGGGCTACACCTTC.

This clonotype has at least ten counts. The rearrangement uses TRBV10-3 and TRBJ2-7; 10 bases map to TRBD1. Germline V gene lookup returns CDR1 ENHRY and CDR2 SYGVKD. The CDR3 is made up of 17 amino acids. With 6 bases clipped from V and 3 bases from J, the junction kept 14 bases outside the gene matches. The CDR3 DNA reads TGTGCCATCAGATTGACAGGGGGCGCCGAGGGATACTACGAGCAGTACTTC. It codes for CAIRLTGGAEGYYEQYF.

V and J are TRBV7-3 and TRBJ2-3; D is unresolved. This CDR3 comprises 12 residues. CDR1 is SGHTA and CDR2 is FQGTGA in the germline V gene. V was cut by 2 bases and J by 9 bases, with 9 bases left in between. CDR3 bases: TGTGCCAGCAGCTTACCAGGTTCAACGCAGTATTTT. It encodes CASSLPGSTQYF.

This chain uses TRBV29-1 with TRBJ2-1; D possibly corresponds to TRBD2 (5 bases). Germline V CDR1 and CDR2: SQVTM, ANQGSEA. Trimming pared 4 bases from V and 13 bases from J, leaving 23 bases between. The CDR3 totals 14 residues. This CDR3 reads CSVGHELPRETQFF. DNA for the CDR3: TGCAGCGTTGGTCACGAACTGCCAAGGGAGACCCAGTTCTTC.

The chain employs TRBV20-1 and TRBJ2-3; D may be TRBD1 (5 bases). The CDR3 runs 15 residues. The V end lost 4 bases, the J end lost 2 bases, and 16 bases lay between the germline ends. Germline assignment: CDR1 DFQATT and CDR2 SNEGSKA (reference sequence). CDR3 sequence reads: CSANLTAGPTDTQYF. DNA for the CDR3: TGCAGTGCTAACCTAACGGCAGGGCCCACAGATACGCAGTATTTT.

The chain carries TRBV12-3 or TRBV12-4 and TRBJ1-2, with D hard to call. The CDR3 runs to 14 residues. The V and J ends lost 5 bases and 4 bases respectively, with 14 bases between them. The CDR3 region is CASSGSGRSYGYTF. CDR3 nucleotide sequence: TGTGCCAGCAGTGGCTCGGGAAGGTCCTATGGCTACACCTTC.

In this sample, this clonotype turned up a few times. V is TRBV28 and J is TRBJ2-3, with unresolved D. CDR1 and CDR2 (germline): MDHEN, SYDVKM. The V gene lost 3 bases and the J gene lost 0 bases, with 4 bases spanning the gap. The CDR3 runs to 13 residues. Here the CDR3 reads CASSFQSTDTQYF. CDR3 sequence (DNA): TGTGCCAGCAGTTTCCAGAGCACAGATACGCAGTATTTT.

This clonotype was seen a few times. The chain joins TRBV12-3 or TRBV12-4 to TRBJ1-5, with D possibly TRBD1 on 6 matching bases. CDR3 length: 12 amino acids. V gave up 7 bases and J gave up 5 bases, with 9 bases separating them. The CDR3 sequence: CASKQGYQPQHF. The DNA of the CDR3 is TGTGCCAGCAAACAGGGATATCAGCCCCAGCATTTT.

This clonotype was detected a few times. V gene TRBV15 combines with J gene TRBJ2-3, with 12 bases identical to TRBD2. Losses at the gene ends were 5 bases for V and 2 bases for J; bases not matched to a gene: 8. CDR1 LNHNV and CDR2 YYDKDF come from the germline V gene (reference sequence). This CDR3 has 17 amino acids. The CDR3 sequence: CATSAELAGGHTDTQYF. For the CDR3, the DNA is TGTGCCACCAGCGCCGAACTAGCGGGGGGTCACACAGATACGCAGTATTTT.

The chain recombines TRBV20-1 with TRBJ2-3; D gene uncertain. Germline V gives CDR1 DFQATT, CDR2 SNEGSKA (reference sequence). V lost 6 bases and J lost 0, with 16 bases in between. The CDR3 length is 15 residues. The CDR3 sequence is CSAKVRRTSTDTQYF. The CDR3 nucleotides read TGCAGTGCCAAGGTCCGCAGAACGAGCACAGATACGCAGTATTTT.